The rows below give T cell receptor beta chains drawn from one sample of a study of early T cells in non-severe SARS-CoV-2 infection. TCRdb reprocessed the 5' RACE reads via MiXCR and lists one record per CDR3 protein. This table holds about 19,000 distinct CDR3 sequences, approximately 4% found once. Material: whole blood. The receptor set was obtained from an adult who was a healthcare worker with PCR-confirmed SARS-CoV-2 infection or an uninfected control (not recorded which). CDR3s include the opening cysteine and the closing phenylalanine or tryptophan. Fields, in order: V gene, J gene, D gene, clone size, CDR3 protein, CDR3 DNA. D genes are given only for firm matches. Size tells how often a clone was seen (once, few, many) or the class of an expanded clone, and some rows leave it out.

TRBV12-3/TRBV12-4,TRBJ2-5,-,many,CASSVREETQYF,TGTGCCAGCAGCGTGCGGGAAGAGACCCAGTACTTC
TRBV20-1,TRBJ2-3,-,-,CSARVWRGSTDTQYF,TGCAGTGCTAGAGTTTGGAGGGGGAGCACAGATACGCAGTATTTT
TRBV6-5,TRBJ2-4,-,many,CASSYSPPGQNIQYF,TGTGCCAGCAGTTACTCCCCCCCCGGGCAAAACATTCAGTACTTC
TRBV6-2/TRBV6-3,TRBJ1-2,-,many,CASSHLPGQPVYGYTF,TGTGCCAGCAGCCATCTTCCGGGACAACCTGTTTATGGCTACACCTTC
TRBV7-9,TRBJ2-2,-,many,CASSREVRELFF,TGTGCCAGCAGCCGAGAGGTACGGGAGCTGTTTTTT
TRBV6-1,TRBJ1-1,-,many,CATREAFF,TGTGCCACCCGTGAAGCTTTCTTT
TRBV6-1,TRBJ1-2,-,medium-sized,CASRSTGNYGYTF,TGTGCCAGCAGGTCGACAGGAAACTATGGCTACACCTTC
TRBV7-9,TRBJ2-1,-,many,CASSLGTMVQGGEQFF,TGTGCCAGCAGCTTAGGGACGATGGTCCAGGGCGGTGAGCAGTTCTTC
TRBV19,TRBJ1-6,-,many,CASSLFDGASSYNSPLHF,TGTGCCAGTAGCCTCTTCGACGGAGCGAGCTCCTATAATTCACCCCTCCACTTT
TRBV5-1,TRBJ2-1,-,few,CASSSIPLRDEQFF,TGCGCCAGCAGCTCGATTCCGTTGCGTGATGAGCAGTTCTTC
TRBV10-3,TRBJ2-3,-,many,CAISEGQRGATQYF,TGTGCCATCAGTGAGGGACAACGGGGGGCTACGCAGTATTTT
TRBV7-8,TRBJ1-1,TRBD1,many,CASSWSGTGEAFF,TGTGCCAGCAGCTGGTCCGGGACAGGGGAAGCTTTCTTT
TRBV20-1,TRBJ1-2,-,many,CSARDLADEPYGYTF,TGCAGTGCTAGAGATTTAGCGGACGAGCCCTATGGCTACACCTTC
TRBV6-1,TRBJ1-5,-,many,CASSEGVGDSNQPQHF,TGTGCCAGCAGTGAAGGCGTCGGGGACAGCAATCAGCCCCAGCATTTT
TRBV20-1,TRBJ2-3,-,many,CSARVAGSTDTQYF,TGCAGTGCTAGAGTGGCAGGGAGCACAGATACGCAGTATTTT
TRBV9,TRBJ1-1,-,many,CASSVEGRAAEAFF,TGTGCCAGCAGCGTAGAGGGAAGGGCAGCTGAAGCTTTCTTT
TRBV6-4,TRBJ1-6,TRBD1,many,CASSDGTGGDSPLHF,TGTGCCAGCAGTGACGGGACAGGGGGCGATTCACCCCTCCACTTT
TRBV20-1,TRBJ1-1,TRBD1,many,CSASGGQMNTEAFF,TGCAGTGCTAGTGGGGGACAGATGAACACTGAAGCTTTCTTT
TRBV27,TRBJ2-7,-,few,CASSPGRAYEQYF,TGTGCCAGCAGTCCAGGGAGAGCCTACGAGCAGTACTTC
TRBV11-2,TRBJ2-6,-,many,CASSFGGPGSNVLTF,TGTGCCAGCAGCTTTGGGGGGCCAGGCAGCAACGTCCTGACTTTC
TRBV27,TRBJ1-1,-,many,CASSFFPNTEAFF,TGTGCCAGCAGTTTTTTCCCGAACACTGAAGCTTTCTTT
TRBV11-2,TRBJ2-6,TRBD1,many,CASSWGTAGANVLTF,TGTGCCAGCAGCTGGGGGACAGCTGGGGCCAACGTCCTGACTTTC
TRBV12-3/TRBV12-4,TRBJ1-6,TRBD1,-,CASSIGQGLGSPLHF,TGTGCCAGCAGTATCGGACAGGGCCTGGGGTCACCCCTCCACTTT
TRBV3-1,TRBJ2-3,-,-,CASSQVAIDTQYF,TGTGCCAGCAGCCAAGTGGCAATAGATACGCAGTATTTT
TRBV2,TRBJ2-3,TRBD1,few,CASSKDRGRRDTQYF,TGTGCCAGCAGTAAGGACAGGGGGCGTAGAGATACGCAGTATTTT
TRBV5-1,TRBJ1-3,-,few,CASSFLGGESSGNTIYF,TGCGCCAGCAGCTTCTTGGGTGGAGAGTCCTCTGGAAACACCATATATTTT
TRBV6-6,TRBJ2-3,-,many,CASETTSRDTQYF,TGTGCCAGCGAGACCACAAGTCGAGATACGCAGTATTTT
TRBV20-1,TRBJ2-1,TRBD2,many,CSARGAGGEQFF,TGCAGTGCGCGGGGGGCGGGCGGTGAGCAGTTCTTC
TRBV10-1,TRBJ2-3,-,many,CASSGAGQGDTQYF,TGCGCCAGCAGTGGCGCAGGGCAGGGAGATACGCAGTATTTT
TRBV20-1,TRBJ1-1,TRBD1,few,CSAGDRVNTEAFF,TGCAGTGCTGGGGACAGAGTTAACACTGAAGCTTTCTTT
TRBV7-2,TRBJ1-1,-,many,CASSLMGRSMNTEAFF,TGTGCCAGCAGCTTAATGGGCAGGAGCATGAACACTGAAGCTTTCTTT
TRBV5-4,TRBJ2-3,-,-,CASSLTRVTDTQYF,TGTGCCAGCAGCCTAACCAGGGTAACAGATACGCAGTATTTT
TRBV7-2,TRBJ2-7,-,many,CASRPVAGGYEQYF,TGTGCCAGCAGGCCCGTGGCGGGCGGCTACGAGCAGTACTTC
TRBV5-1,TRBJ1-6,-,few,CASSLARDTSGQSPLHF,TGCGCCAGCAGCTTGGCTCGGGACACCTCGGGGCAATCACCCCTCCACTTT
TRBV29-1,TRBJ2-4,-,many,CSVDGGLSNIQYF,TGCAGCGTTGATGGGGGTCTGTCAAACATTCAGTACTTC
TRBV5-1,TRBJ1-2,TRBD1,few,CASSLETGGTYGYTF,TGCGCCAGCAGCTTGGAGACAGGGGGTACCTATGGCTACACCTTC
TRBV20-1,TRBJ2-3,TRBD2,many,CSARDQRSSGDRWSDTQYF,TGCAGTGCTAGAGATCAGAGGAGTAGCGGGGATCGTTGGTCAGATACGCAGTATTTT